Shown below are 32 T cell receptor beta chains from a single sample sequenced in a study of cytomegalovirus exposure and HLA in healthy donors. Primers for the PCR totalled 60 Vbeta and 13 Jbeta. Method: immunoSEQ multiplex PCR; TCRdb's copy keeps in-frame clones and lacks some. This repertoire shows more than 120,000 clones, 75% to 85% found once; its top ten account for approximately 5.6%. The sample comprised PBMCs. The receptors were sampled from a woman aged 40 to 50 in good health and CMV-seropositive.

The chain couples TRBV7-9 to TRBJ2-3; 7 bases are shared with TRBD2. The CDR3 runs 16 residues. Germline lookup yields CDR1 SEHNR and CDR2 FQNEAQ (reference sequence). J lost 2 bases, V lost 4 bases, and 9 bases had no gene match. CDR3 in DNA: TGTGCCAGCAGCTCAGGATGGCGGGAGAACACAGATACGCAGTATTTT. Encoded protein: CASSSGWRENTDTQYF.

The chain combines TRBV5-1 with TRBJ2-7; the D gene is possibly TRBD1 (6 bases). Germline V lookup: CDR1 SGHRS, CDR2 YFSETQ. V dropped 4 bases and J dropped 0 bases, with 14 bases sitting between them. The CDR3 consists of 15 residues. CDR3 sequence (DNA): TGCGCCAGCAGCCGCGGACAGTCCAGCTCCTACGAGCAGTACTTC. Amino acids: CASSRGQSSSYEQYF.

V usage is TRBV2 and J usage is TRBJ2-2; 8 nucleotides align to TRBD1. Germline CDR1 is SNHLY and CDR2 is FYNNEI. The J segment lost 6 bases and the V segment lost 6 bases, leaving 3 bases of the junction unmatched. The CDR3 runs to 13 residues. The CDR3 reads CASRDRVAGELFF. DNA for the CDR3: TGTGCCAGCAGGGACAGGGTGGCCGGGGAGCTGTTTTTT.

This chain joins TRBV6-1 and TRBJ1-2, with TRBD1 matching 8 bases. The CDR3 consists of 15 residues. The germline V gene encodes CDR1 MNHNS and CDR2 SASEGT. V lost 6 bases, J lost 6 bases, and 12 bases stayed unmatched. The DNA for the CDR3 is TGTGCCAGCAGCGTTCTAGGACGGACAGGGAATGGCTACACCTTC. Translation gives CASSVLGRTGNGYTF.

The V call is TRBV11-1, the J call TRBJ2-3; D might be TRBD2 (6 bases). This CDR3 has 14 residues. Germline-derived CDR1 and CDR2 are SGHAT and FQDESV (reference sequence). Trimming stripped 6 bases from V and 4 bases from J, with 14 bases between. The CDR3 sequence: CASRFSGRADTQYF. The CDR3, as DNA: TGTGCCAGCAGGTTTTCCGGGAGAGCAGATACGCAGTATTTT.

The chain is built from TRBV29-1 and TRBJ1-1, with TRBD1 identical over 9 bases. V lost 4 bases to trimming and J lost 3 bases; unmatched junction nucleotides: 9. The V gene's germline CDR1 is SQVTM and CDR2 ANQGSEA. This CDR3 is 15 amino acids long. CDR3 loop: CSVVILGQGHTEAFF. CDR3 sequence (DNA): TGCAGCGTTGTGATTCTGGGACAGGGTCACACTGAAGCTTTCTTT.

The chain combines TRBV23-1 with TRBJ2-3; possibly TRBD1 for D (6 bases). TRBV23-1 has ORF status, its function being uncertain. This CDR3 is built from 15 residues. V dropped 3 bases and J dropped 1 base, with 11 bases sitting between them. The CDR3 here is CASSHLDRRTDTQYF. CDR3 in DNA: TGCGCCAGCAGTCACCTGGACAGACGCACAGATACGCAGTATTTT.

The chain carries TRBV13 and TRBJ2-2; a weak D match, TRBD1 (7 bases). The CDR3 runs to 15 residues. V was clipped by 8 bases and J by 1 base, with 14 bases between them. CDR1 is PRHDT and CDR2 is FYEKMQ in the germline V gene (reference sequence). The CDR3 is CASSYRGGNTGELFF. Here the CDR3 DNA reads TGTGCCAGCTCCTACAGGGGAGGGAACACCGGGGAGCTGTTTTTT.

The V gene is TRBV7-2, the J gene TRBJ2-1; 13 bases line up with TRBD2. The CDR3 sequence is 16 residues long. The germline gives CDR1 SGHTA, CDR2 FQGNSA. V shed 3 bases and J 7 bases; nucleotides not matched to a gene: 6. The CDR3 sequence is CASSFPGLAGRNEQFF. The CDR3 coding sequence is TGTGCCAGCAGCTTTCCGGGACTAGCGGGAAGAAATGAGCAGTTCTTC.

This clone was counted a single time. This chain connects TRBV7-3 to TRBJ2-1; D perhaps matches TRBD2 (6 bases). Per germline, CDR1 SGHTA and CDR2 FQGTGA. Trimming left V 1 base short and J 7 bases short, with 17 bases between. The CDR3 loop spans 16 amino acids. The CDR3 nucleotides read TGTGCCAGCAGCTTAAACGAGGGGAGGTTGGGGAATGAGCAGTTCTTC. Amino acid sequence: CASSLNEGRLGNEQFF. The complete variable domain, with remaining parts taken from reference TRBV7-3 and TRBJ2-1, reads GAGVSQTPSNKVTEKGKYVELRCDPISGHTALYWYRQSLGQGPEFLIYFQGTGAADDSGLPNDRFFAVRPEGSVSTLKIQRTERGDSAVYLCASSLNEGRLGNEQFFGPGTRLTVL.

CDR3 nucleotides: TGTGCCACCAGTGCCGGGTATGATGCAGATACGCAGTATTTT. Its protein is CATSAGYDADTQYF. The rearrangement links TRBV15 to TRBJ2-3; D not certain. V dropped 6 bases and J dropped 4 bases, with 14 bases sitting between them. From germline, CDR1 is LNHNV and CDR2 YYDKDF (reference sequence). CDR3 length: 14 amino acids. The full variable domain, rest sourced from reference TRBV15 and TRBJ2-3, is DAMVIQNPRYQVTQFGKPVTLSCSQTLNHNVMYWYQQKSSQAPKLLFHYYDKDFNNEADTPDNFQSRRPNTSFCFLDIRSPGLGDTAMYLCATSAGYDADTQYFGPGTRLTVL.

This clone was seen only once. The chain has TRBV4-2 and TRBJ2-3, with 9 nucleotides matching TRBD1. Trimming at V came to 1 base and at J to 5 bases, leaving 7 bases not matched to a gene. Germline CDR1 is LGHNA and CDR2 is YNFKEQ. CDR3 size: 16 residues. The CDR3 loop reads CASSQARDRVLDTQYF. The CDR3 bases are TGTGCCAGCAGCCAAGCTAGGGACAGGGTTCTAGATACGCAGTATTTT.

This rearrangement joins TRBV14 to TRBJ1-1; D remains unclear. V gave up 0 bases and J gave up 2 bases, with 7 bases separating them. This CDR3 contains 14 residues. The germline gives CDR1 SGHDN, CDR2 FVKESK. CDR3 sequence: CASSQERSNTEAFF. CDR3 nucleotide sequence: TGTGCCAGCAGCCAAGAAAGGAGTAACACTGAAGCTTTCTTT.

This chain connects TRBV21-1 to TRBJ1-1; TRBD1 is taken as the D call from the table, unchecked against the DNA. TRBV21-1 represents a pseudogene. This CDR3 is built from 17 residues. CDR3 nucleotide sequence: TGTGCCAGCAGTCTCGGGACAATTCCTCAGATGAACACTGAAGCTTTCTTT. Translated, it gives CASSLGTIPQMNTEAFF.

The V and J genes are TRBV11-2 and TRBJ2-1; D is ambiguous. The CDR3 extends over 13 amino acids. The germline gives CDR1 SGHAT, CDR2 FQNNGV. V lost 3 bases and J 4 bases, leaving 7 bases between the germline ends. The CDR3 nucleotides are TGTGCCAGCAGCTTCCTCGAGTACAATGAGCAGTTCTTC. As protein: CASSFLEYNEQFF.

V usage is TRBV6-1 and J usage is TRBJ2-2, with D tentatively TRBD2 (7 bases). CDR3 length: 18 residues. V lost 4 bases to trimming and J lost 8 bases, with 26 bases between them. Germline V gives CDR1 MNHNS, CDR2 SASEGT. This CDR3 reads CASSVFGGRNLMGGELFF. CDR3 nucleotides: TGTGCCAGCAGTGTCTTCGGGGGGCGGAACTTGATGGGGGGGGAGCTGTTTTTT.

The J gene is TRBJ2-7, the V gene TRBV18; maybe TRBD1 (6 bases). Germline CDR1 and CDR2: KGHSH and LQKENI. V was trimmed by 6 bases and J by 5 bases, leaving 17 bases between them. The CDR3 runs 14 residues. CDR3 nucleotides: TGTGCCAGCTCTCTACAGGGTACTAGGGACGAGCAGTACTTC. It encodes CASSLQGTRDEQYF.

V is TRBV5-1 and J is TRBJ2-3; D gene uncertain. Germline CDR1 SGHRS, CDR2 YFSETQ. Trimming removed 0 bases at V and 0 bases at J, with 14 bases between. The CDR3 totals 17 residues. For the CDR3, the DNA is TGCGCCAGCAGCTTGGGGTTAGGCGGAACTAGCACAGATACGCAGTATTTT. This gives the protein CASSLGLGGTSTDTQYF.

The J gene is TRBJ2-5, the V gene TRBV5-1, with TRBD2 matching 12 bases. With V trimmed by 6 bases and J by 4 bases, 10 bases remained unmatched. The CDR3 has 16 residues. Germline values: CDR1 SGHRS, CDR2 YFSETQ. The CDR3 sequence is CASKGLAGLGVETQYF. The CDR3 nucleotides read TGCGCCAGCAAAGGACTAGCGGGACTAGGGGTAGAGACCCAGTACTTC.

J is TRBJ2-7 and V is TRBV5-1; 11 positions agree with TRBD2. The V gene's germline CDR1 is SGHRS and CDR2 YFSETQ. V trimming: 4 bases; J trimming: 1 base; junction bases outside the gene matches: 7. CDR3 length: 16 amino acids. CDR3: CASSPVLAGASYEQYF. CDR3 in DNA: TGCGCCAGCAGCCCCGTACTAGCGGGAGCGTCCTACGAGCAGTACTTC. The full variable domain, in which reference TRBV5-1 and TRBJ2-7 provide the parts outside the CDR3, is KAGVTQTPRYLIKTRGQQVTLSCSPISGHRSVSWYQQTPGQGLQFLFEYFSETQRNKGNFPGRFSGRQFSNSRSEMNVSTLELGDSALYLCASSPVLAGASYEQYFGPGTRLTVT.

The rearrangement uses TRBV5-1 and TRBJ1-3; 7 bases line up with TRBD1. This CDR3 is 14 amino acids long. V lost 4 bases to trimming and J lost 0 bases; unmatched junction nucleotides: 1. Germline V gene data show CDR1 as SGHRS and CDR2 as YFSETQ. Here the CDR3 DNA reads TGCGCCAGCAGCCGGGACAGCTCTGGAAACACCATATATTTT. Translating it yields CASSRDSSGNTIYF. The full variable domain, rest sourced from reference TRBV5-1 and TRBJ1-3, is KAGVTQTPRYLIKTRGQQVTLSCSPISGHRSVSWYQQTPGQGLQFLFEYFSETQRNKGNFPGRFSGRQFSNSRSEMNVSTLELGDSALYLCASSRDSSGNTIYFGEGSWLTVV.

The J gene is TRBJ1-1, the V gene TRBV6-5; perhaps TRBD1 as D (6 bases). Trimming left V 4 bases short and J 5 bases short, with 14 bases between. This CDR3 is 14 amino acids long. CDR1 is MNHEY, CDR2 SVGAGI, per germline. This CDR3 is CASSFSGARTEAFF. The CDR3 bases are TGTGCCAGCAGTTTCTCGGGGGCGCGTACTGAAGCTTTCTTT.

This chain links TRBV5-6 with TRBJ2-1, with D possibly being TRBD1 (5 bases). The CDR3 length is 12 residues. V lost 2 bases to trimming and J lost 8 bases, with 8 bases between them. Per the germline V gene, CDR1 is SGHDT and CDR2 is YYEEEE. This CDR3 is CASSLGADEQFF. The CDR3 DNA reads TGTGCCAGCAGCTTAGGGGCCGATGAGCAGTTCTTC.

The gene calls are TRBV5-1 and TRBJ2-1; 7 bases agree with TRBD1. After removal of 0 bases from V and 8 bases from J, the junction contained 5 bases not matched to a gene. The germline gives CDR1 SGHRS, CDR2 YFSETQ. CDR3 length: 14 residues. The CDR3, as DNA: TGCGCCAGCAGCTTGGGACAGGGCACGGATGAGCAGTTCTTC. It is translated as CASSLGQGTDEQFF.

This clone turned up a few times. This chain connects TRBV11-3 to TRBJ1-1; 12 positions agree with TRBD1. J was trimmed by 5 bases and V by 4 bases; bases with no gene match: 5. CDR3 length equals 15 residues. In germline, CDR1 is SGHNT, CDR2 YENEEA. The CDR3 nucleotides read TGTGCCAGCAGCTCGGGACAGGGGGCGCTTACTGAAGCTTTCTTT. This sequence encodes CASSSGQGALTEAFF.

This rearrangement joins TRBV18 to TRBJ2-7; 12 nucleotides match TRBD1. Unmatched junction bases numbered 6, after V lost 3 bases and J lost 3 bases. The CDR3 runs 16 residues. CDR1 is KGHSH, CDR2 LQKENI, per germline. CDR3 coding DNA: TGTGCCAGCTCACCGCGGGGACAGGGGGCGGGCTACGAGCAGTACTTC. Its translation: CASSPRGQGAGYEQYF.

This chain joins TRBV29-1 and TRBJ2-5; 12 nucleotides align to TRBD2. Germline CDR1 reads SQVTM; CDR2 reads ANQGSEA. The CDR3 runs 15 residues. The junction had 4 bases not matched to a gene; V was cut back by 1 base and J by 4 bases. CDR3: CSVEVPTSGRETQYF. The DNA of the CDR3 is TGCAGCGTTGAAGTACCGACTAGCGGGAGAGAGACCCAGTACTTC.

This rearrangement joins TRBV7-2 to TRBJ2-1, with D possibly being TRBD2 (5 bases). V lost 2 bases and J 0 bases, leaving 8 bases between the germline ends. The CDR3 covers 15 residues. The germline V gene has CDR1 SGHTA and CDR2 FQGNSA. CDR3 coding DNA: TGTGCCAGCAGCTTAACCACTAGCTCCTACAATGAGCAGTTCTTC. Translating gives CASSLTTSSYNEQFF.

The chain uses TRBV7-9 and TRBJ2-3; the D gene is possibly TRBD1 (6 bases). CDR3 length equals 14 residues. V dropped 3 bases and J dropped 2 bases, with 9 bases sitting between them. The germline V gene has CDR1 SEHNR and CDR2 FQNEAQ (reference sequence). CDR3 sequence: CASSLDRSTDTQYF. Written as DNA, the CDR3 is TGTGCCAGCAGCTTGGACAGATCCACAGATACGCAGTATTTT.

CDR3 DNA sequence: TGTGCCAGTAGTATACACATCCAAGAGACCCAGTACTTC. Translation gives CASSIHIQETQYF. The chain carries TRBV19 and TRBJ2-5; no firm D call. Germline V gene sequence: CDR1 LNHDA, CDR2 SQIVND (reference sequence). V lost 2 bases, J lost 1 base, and 5 bases lay in between. CDR3 length equals 13 residues.

This clone was counted once. This sequence joins TRBV29-1 and TRBJ2-3; D uncertain. CDR3 length: 14 amino acids. Germline CDR1 reads SQVTM; CDR2 reads ANQGSEA. Trimming took 2 bases from V and 7 from J, leaving 16 bases between them. CDR3 sequence reads: CSVELVASIYTQYF. DNA of the CDR3: TGCAGCGTTGAATTAGTCGCCTCAATTTATACGCAGTATTTT.

On this clone itself: Other DNA sequences from this sample encode an identical CDR3 as well. The rearrangement links TRBV7-9 to TRBJ2-6; a possible D gene is TRBD1 (5 bases). The V gene lost 1 base and the J gene lost 0 bases, with 7 bases spanning the gap. Germline lookup yields CDR1 SEHNR and CDR2 FQNEAQ (reference sequence). CDR3 length: 16 amino acids. The DNA for the CDR3 is TGTGCCAGCAGCTTAGGGGGCAGCTCTGGGGCCAACGTCCTGACTTTC. Residues: CASSLGGSSGANVLTF.